Listed below are T cell receptor beta chains from one sample, sequenced in a study of control samples from healthy donors and cancer patients. Repertoires were generated with immunoSEQ multiplex PCR, while TCRdb's copy carries only in-frame clones and drops some. The sample has approximately 70,000 clones, more than 75% seen once. Sequenced: PBMCs. These receptors were obtained from a woman aged 50 to 60 with head and neck cancer. The CDR3 runs from the conserved cysteine through the conserved F or W. A D gene is named only where the DNA matches it firmly. Only some rows state a clone size, as once, few, many or a class for expanded clones.

NA	15	TRBV9	NA	TRBJ1-1	CASSVGSLGNTEAFF	TGTGCCAGCAGCGTAGGATCTCTGGGGAACACTGAAGCTTTCTTT
NA	15	TRBV19	NA	TRBJ1-1	CASSIRDTLNTEAFF	TGTGCCAGTAGTATTCGCGACACGCTGAACACTGAAGCTTTCTTT
NA	14	TRBV28	NA	TRBJ2-7	CASSPPGVLYEQYF	TGTGCCAGCAGTCCCCCGGGGGTACTCTACGAGCAGTACTTC
TRBD1	15	TRBV5-5	once	TRBJ1-2	CASSNWAGGNYGYTF	TGTGCCAGCAGCAATTGGGCAGGGGGCAACTATGGCTACACCTTC
NA	12	TRBV18	NA	TRBJ1-1	CASSRPGGEAFF	TGTGCCAGCTCACGGCCCGGGGGAGAAGCTTTCTTT
TRBD2	15	TRBV6-2/TRBV6-3	few	TRBJ2-3	CASSQAGGRGDTQYF	TGTGCCAGCAGCCAAGCGGGGGGGCGTGGAGATACGCAGTATTTT
NA	13	TRBV3-1/TRBV3-2	NA	TRBJ2-1	CASSPTTSGEQFF	TGTGCCAGCAGCCCTACTACCTCGGGTGAGCAGTTCTTC
TRBD1	15	TRBV11-2	NA	TRBJ2-3	CASSIDRGQTDTQYF	TGTGCCAGCAGCATCGACAGGGGGCAAACAGATACGCAGTATTTT
TRBD1	15	TRBV30	NA	TRBJ1-1	CAWTRQGGRNTEAFF	TGTGCCTGGACTCGACAGGGGGGGAGGAACACTGAAGCTTTCTTT
NA	13	TRBV15	NA	TRBJ2-7	CATSFGTTYEQYF	TGTGCCACCAGCTTCGGGACAACCTACGAGCAGTACTTC
NA	13	TRBV30	NA	TRBJ1-6	CAWSVGSNSPLHF	TGTGCCTGGAGTGTGGGTAGCAATTCACCCCTCCACTTT
NA	12	TRBV23-1	NA	TRBJ2-2	CATRGRTGELFF	TGCGCCACCAGGGGTAGGACCGGGGAGCTGTTTTTT
TRBD2	14	TRBV4-1	once	TRBJ2-7	CASSQGTSGYEQYF	TGCGCCAGCAGCCAAGGGACTAGCGGTTACGAGCAGTACTTC
NA	15	TRBV3-1/TRBV3-2	NA	TRBJ2-2	CASSQVSRATGELFF	TGTGCCAGCAGCCAAGTGTCCAGGGCAACCGGGGAGCTGTTTTTT
NA	11	TRBV12-3/TRBV12-4	once	TRBJ2-1	CASSTARGEFF	TGTGCCAGCAGCACCGCCAGGGGGGAGTTCTTC
NA	11	TRBV2	NA	TRBJ2-3	CASRASDTQYF	TGTGCCAGCAGGGCATCGGATACGCAGTATTTT
NA	17	TRBV30	NA	TRBJ1-1	CAWSVLSRVRSNTEAFF	TGTGCCTGGAGTGTACTGTCGAGGGTAAGGTCGAACACTGAAGCTTTCTTT
NA	19	TRBV18	NA	TRBJ1-1	CASSPSGEGWRVVNTEAFF	TGTGCCAGCTCACCCTCTGGGGAGGGGTGGAGAGTTGTTAACACTGAAGCTTTCTTT
NA	15	TRBV30	NA	TRBJ1-6	CAWSVRGSWESPLHF	TGTGCCTGGAGTGTACGTGGCTCCTGGGAATCACCCCTCCACTTT
NA	15	TRBV7-2	NA	TRBJ2-3	CASSLAVVVTDTQYF	TGTGCCAGCAGCTTAGCGGTGGTAGTCACAGATACGCAGTATTTT
NA	15	TRBV27	NA	TRBJ1-2	CASSPDPDRLYGYTF	TGTGCCAGCAGTCCCGACCCGGACAGACTCTATGGCTACACCTTC
TRBD1	14	TRBV6-5	NA	TRBJ1-2	CASSYSGQSYGYTF	TGTGCCAGCAGTTACTCGGGACAGTCCTATGGCTACACCTTC
NA	13	TRBV28	NA	TRBJ2-7	CASTSQGSYEQYF	TGTGCCAGCACATCACAGGGCTCCTACGAGCAGTACTTC
NA	13	TRBV28	once	TRBJ1-3	CASRKSSGNTIYF	TGTGCCAGCAGAAAGAGCTCTGGAAACACCATATATTTT
NA	13	TRBV2	NA	TRBJ1-1	CASTKDGNTEAFF	TGTGCCAGCACCAAAGATGGGAACACTGAAGCTTTCTTT
NA	15	TRBV21-1	once	TRBJ1-5	CASSRSTLGYQPQHF	TGTGCCAGCAGCAGAAGTACTCTGGGGTACCAGCCCCAGCATTTT
NA	17	TRBV3-1/TRBV3-2	NA	TRBJ2-7	CASSKGTIEGIRYEQYF	TGTGCCAGCAGCAAGGGGACAATTGAGGGGATCAGATACGAGCAGTACTTC
NA	12	TRBV2	NA	TRBJ1-1	CASSVGYTEAFF	TGTGCCAGCAGTGTAGGTTACACTGAAGCTTTCTTT
TRBD2	23	TRBV3-1/TRBV3-2	NA	TRBJ2-2	CASSQAGSGGSLIDTSNTGELFF	TGTGCCAGCAGCCAAGCTGGTAGCGGGGGGTCCCTAATCGATACCTCGAACACCGGGGAGCTGTTTTTT
TRBD1	14	TRBV25-1	NA	TRBJ1-2	CASRGDREVYGYTF	TGTGCCAGCAGGGGCGACAGGGAAGTCTATGGCTACACCTTC
NA	11	TRBV30	NA	TRBJ1-2	CAFGQSGGYTF	TGTGCCTTTGGACAGTCAGGGGGCTACACCTTC
TRBD2	13	TRBV28	NA	TRBJ2-7	CASVSVMGGEQYF	TGTGCCAGCGTTAGTGTAATGGGGGGGGAGCAGTACTTC
TRBD1	17	TRBV5-6	NA	TRBJ2-1	CASSLPTRGQAYNEQFF	TGTGCCAGCAGCTTGCCCACGAGGGGGCAGGCCTACAATGAGCAGTTCTTC
NA	15	TRBV28	NA	TRBJ2-7	CASSGDKHLSYEQYF	TGTGCCAGCAGTGGGGACAAACACCTCTCCTACGAGCAGTACTTC
NA	13	TRBV5-1	NA	TRBJ1-1	CASSLGKDTEAFF	TGCGCCAGCAGCTTGGGTAAGGACACTGAAGCTTTCTTT
TRBD2	17	TRBV27	NA	TRBJ2-7	CASSLLGSGGVSYEQYF	TGTGCCAGCAGTTTATTGGGTAGCGGGGGGGTCTCCTACGAGCAGTACTTC
TRBD1	15	TRBV5-4	NA	TRBJ1-2	CASTTDRGVGYGYTF	TGTGCCAGCACGACGGACAGGGGGGTAGGCTATGGCTACACCTTC
TRBD1	15	TRBV18	NA	TRBJ2-5	CASSRDRAIQETQYF	TGTGCCAGCTCACGGGACAGGGCAATTCAAGAGACCCAGTACTTC
NA	15	TRBV10-3	NA	TRBJ1-1	CAISDPSGRQFEAFF	TGTGCCATCAGTGACCCCTCGGGAAGGCAGTTCGAAGCTTTCTTT
NA	14	TRBV5-1	NA	TRBJ2-7	CASSLVGAPREQYF	TGCGCCAGCAGCTTGGTGGGGGCGCCGAGGGAGCAGTACTTC
TRBD1	13	TRBV27	NA	TRBJ2-7	CASRDRGENEQYF	TGTGCCAGCCGGGACAGGGGTGAAAACGAGCAGTACTTC
NA	17	TRBV25-1	NA	TRBJ1-5	CASTTTGGDDSNQPQHF	TGTGCCAGCACCACGACGGGAGGGGACGATAGCAATCAGCCCCAGCATTTT
NA	13	TRBV2	NA	TRBJ2-5	CASSGHSQETQYF	TGTGCCAGCAGTGGGCACAGCCAAGAGACCCAGTACTTC
NA	16	TRBV7-6	few	TRBJ2-7	CASSSYGQGGSYEQYF	TGTGCCAGCAGCTCCTATGGGCAGGGGGGGTCCTACGAGCAGTACTTC
TRBD1	13	TRBV6-5	NA	TRBJ2-5	CASSRGQQETQYF	TGTGCCAGCTCACGGGGACAGCAAGAGACCCAGTACTTC
TRBD2	18	TRBV30	few	TRBJ2-1	CAWSVIAGGLNSGNEQFF	TGTGCCTGGAGTGTAATAGCGGGGGGGCTAAATTCTGGGAATGAGCAGTTCTTC
NA	17	TRBV7-2	NA	TRBJ1-2	CASSLGVRGGAHYGYTF	TGTGCCAGCAGCTTAGGGGTTCGAGGTGGCGCCCACTATGGCTACACCTTC
NA	14	TRBV5-1	NA	TRBJ1-1	CASSLVAGNTEAFF	TGCGCCAGCAGCTTGGTGGCTGGGAACACTGAAGCTTTCTTT
NA	14	TRBV10-1	NA	TRBJ1-5	CASSGGEESQPQHF	TGCGCCAGCAGTGGTGGAGAGGAAAGTCAGCCCCAGCATTTT
NA	12	TRBV5-4	NA	TRBJ1-1	CASSLDGEEAFF	TGTGCCAGCAGCTTGGATGGGGAGGAAGCTTTCTTT
NA	16	TRBV3-1/TRBV3-2	NA	TRBJ1-3	CASSQAGTRSGNTIYF	TGTGCCAGCAGCCAAGCCGGGACCCGCTCTGGAAACACCATATATTTT
NA	12	TRBV19	NA	TRBJ2-3	CASSIIGGTQYF	TGTGCCAGTAGTATTATAGGAGGTACGCAGTATTTT
TRBD1	16	TRBV18	NA	TRBJ1-6	CASSPLRRTGNSPLHF	TGTGCCAGCTCACCACTGCGAAGGACAGGAAATTCACCCCTCCACTTT
NA	17	TRBV9	NA	TRBJ1-3	CASSVRGEALSGNTIYF	TGTGCCAGCAGCGTACGGGGAGAGGCCCTATCTGGAAACACCATATATTTT